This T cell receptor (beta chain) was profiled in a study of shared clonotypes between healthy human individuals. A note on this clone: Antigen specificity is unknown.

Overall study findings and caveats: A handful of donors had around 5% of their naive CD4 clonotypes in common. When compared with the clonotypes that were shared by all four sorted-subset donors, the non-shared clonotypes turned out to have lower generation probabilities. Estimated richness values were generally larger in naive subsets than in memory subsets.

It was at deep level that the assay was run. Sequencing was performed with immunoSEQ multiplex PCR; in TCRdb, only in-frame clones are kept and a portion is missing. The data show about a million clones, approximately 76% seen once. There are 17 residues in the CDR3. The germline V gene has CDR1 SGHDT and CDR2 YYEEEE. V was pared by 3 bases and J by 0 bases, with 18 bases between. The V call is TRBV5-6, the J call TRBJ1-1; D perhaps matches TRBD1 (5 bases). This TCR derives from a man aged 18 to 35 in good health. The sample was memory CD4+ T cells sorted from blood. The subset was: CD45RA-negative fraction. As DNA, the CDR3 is TGTGCCAGCAGCTGGGGAGGGACCCCGATCATGAACACTGAAGCTTTCTTT. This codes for CASSWGGTPIMNTEAFF.